The 12 T cell receptor beta chains below were found in one sample sequenced in a study of blood T cell repertoires in COVID-19. Sequencing used immunoSEQ multiplex PCR; TCRdb keeps in-frame clones, though not all of them. The data show tens of thousands of clones, approximately 71% seen once. Sequencing was carried out using peripheral blood. The receptors were gathered from a human donor in a cohort sampled during active COVID-19.

The J gene is TRBJ2-6, the V gene TRBV4-1; D might be TRBD1 (5 bases). V shed 0 bases and J shed 8 bases, with 14 bases lying between them. Germline lookup yields CDR1 MGHRA and CDR2 YSYEKL. The CDR3 spans 16 residues. The CDR3 DNA reads as TGCGCCAGCAGCCAAGAGGCGGCAGGGTTAACCAACGTCCTGACTTTC. Residues: CASSQEAAGLTNVLTF.

The V and J genes are TRBV19 and TRBJ2-4, with D perhaps TRBD1 (6 bases). Looked up from germline, CDR1 is LNHDA and CDR2 is SQIVND (reference sequence). The CDR3 has 17 residues. The V and J ends lost 6 bases and 0 bases respectively, with 18 bases between them. The CDR3: CASSEKHRALAKNIQYF. CDR3 sequence (DNA): TGTGCCAGTAGCGAGAAACACAGGGCCCTAGCCAAAAACATTCAGTACTTC.

V gene TRBV28 combines with J gene TRBJ1-2; a possible D gene is TRBD1 (5 bases). CDR3 length: 14 residues. Trimming shortened V by 8 bases and J by 8 bases, and 21 bases separated the two germline ends. The V gene's germline CDR1 is MDHEN and CDR2 SYDVKM. The chain's CDR3 is CASREVFRGGGYTF. The DNA of the CDR3 is TGTGCCAGCCGAGAGGTTTTCCGGGGGGGAGGCTACACCTTC.

This CDR3 reads CASSVGRDSYEQYF. The CDR3 nucleotides are TGTGCCAGCAGCGTAGGGCGGGATTCCTACGAGCAGTACTTC. The rearrangement joins TRBV9 to TRBJ2-7; the D gene is possibly TRBD2 (6 bases). V lost 0 bases and J 1 base, leaving 8 bases between the germline ends. The CDR3 is 14 residues long. Germline CDR1 and CDR2: SGDLS and YYNGEE.

The chain couples TRBV13 to TRBJ2-5, with TRBD2 identical over 9 bases. Germline V CDR1 and CDR2: PRHDT, FYEKMQ (reference sequence). This CDR3 region has 15 residues. Trimming removed 5 bases from V and 5 bases from J; junction bases left unmatched: 9. The CDR3: CASSLNSGGRETQYF. CDR3 bases: TGTGCCAGCAGCCTAAATAGCGGGGGACGGGAGACCCAGTACTTC. The full variable domain, completed using reference TRBV13 and TRBJ2-5, is AAGVIQSPRHLIKEKRETATLKCYPIPRHDTVYWYQQGPGQDPQFLISFYEKMQSDKGSIPDRFSAQQFSDYHSELNMSSLELGDSALYFCASSLNSGGRETQYFGPGTRLLVL.

CDR3: CASTRQKPTEAFF. DNA for the CDR3: TGTGCCAGCACGCGACAGAAACCTACTGAAGCTTTCTTT. This sequence joins TRBV11-2 and TRBJ1-1, with D possibly being TRBD1 (5 bases). The ends were cut back, 7 bases at V and 5 bases at J, with 14 bases in the middle. CDR1 and CDR2 from the germline V gene are SGHAT and FQNNGV. The CDR3 loop spans 13 amino acids.

This clone was observed a handful of times. The chain carries TRBV20-1 and TRBJ2-7; a weak D match, TRBD2 (5 bases). The CDR3 runs to 14 residues. Trimming took off 3 bases at V and 0 bases at J, with 12 bases between the two ends. Germline V gene lookup returns CDR1 DFQATT and CDR2 SNEGSKA (reference sequence). CDR3 coding DNA: TGCAGTGCTAGTGACCCTCGGGGCTCCTACGAGCAGTACTTC. It specifies CSASDPRGSYEQYF.

The genes are TRBV6-5 and TRBJ1-5; no clear D. The CDR3 length is 12 residues. The V and J ends lost 6 bases and 7 bases respectively, with 10 bases between them. Per the germline V gene, CDR1 is MNHEY and CDR2 is SVGAGI. The CDR3 loop is CASRVLRQPQHF. In DNA form, the CDR3 reads TGTGCCAGCAGGGTTTTACGGCAGCCCCAGCATTTT.

V gene TRBV28 combines with J gene TRBJ1-6; D unresolved. This CDR3 is 15 amino acids long. The V end was cut by 3 bases, the J end by 2 bases, with 8 bases between. From germline, CDR1 is MDHEN and CDR2 SYDVKM. CDR3 sequence: CASSFRQAYNSPLHF. In nucleotides, the CDR3 is TGTGCCAGCAGTTTCAGGCAGGCCTATAATTCACCCCTCCACTTT.

V and J are TRBV7-9 and TRBJ1-5; 7 positions match TRBD1. Losses at the gene ends were 5 bases for V and 2 bases for J; bases not matched to a gene: 6. The CDR3 spans 15 residues. From germline, CDR1 is SEHNR and CDR2 FQNEAQ (reference sequence). CDR3 DNA: TGTGCCAGCAGCGAACAGGGGAAGGGCAATCAGCCCCAGCATTTT. This gives the protein CASSEQGKGNQPQHF.

The chain links TRBV11-2 to TRBJ2-6; D unresolved. V lost 3 bases and J lost 0, with 12 bases in between. CDR1 is SGHAT and CDR2 is FQNNGV in the germline V gene. The CDR3 covers 17 residues. Written as DNA, the CDR3 is TGTGCCAGCAGCTTGCTAGGCACCTTCTCTGGGGCCAACGTCCTGACTTTC. Its protein is CASSLLGTFSGANVLTF.

J is TRBJ2-6 and V is TRBV9, with D unresolved. The germline V gene has CDR1 SGDLS and CDR2 YYNGEE. V shed 5 bases and J shed 4 bases, with 19 bases lying between them. This CDR3 has 17 residues. The CDR3 DNA is TGTGCCAGCAGTAGTGTATACGGTAGCACCGGGGCCAACGTCCTGACTTTC. Translated: CASSSVYGSTGANVLTF.